These T cell receptor beta chains were read from a single sample in a study of vaccination and CD4 T cells after COVID-19. TCRdb used MiXCR to reprocess the PCR reads, holding one entry per CDR3 protein. The data hold under 20,000 distinct CDR3 sequences, with 53% observed a single time. Antigen specificity for these receptors is unknown. The sequencing used CD4+ T cells from blood, cultured in vitro, collected before SARS-CoV-2 vaccination. The origin of the receptors is a human donor who had recovered from COVID-19. Each CDR3 is given with its conserved first and last residue. D genes are given only for firm matches. Size is stated for part of the rows, as once, few or many counts, or as a class when the clone is expanded.

DNA	CDR3	V	size	D	J
TGTGCCAGCAGCTTGGTCCGAAGCGGGAGGGCCTTGTTGTACGAGCAGTACTTC	CASSLVRSGRALLYEQYF	TRBV7-3	NA	TRBD2	TRBJ2-7
TGTGCCAGCAGCCCTAGGACAAACTACGAGCAGTACTTC	CASSPRTNYEQYF	TRBV21-1	few	NA	TRBJ2-7
TGCAGTGCTAGACGGGGACTAGCGCACCAAGAGACCCAGTACTTC	CSARRGLAHQETQYF	TRBV20-1	NA	TRBD2	TRBJ2-5
TGTGCCAGCAGTGTAACTATAGGAATAAACACTGAAGCTTTCTTT	CASSVTIGINTEAFF	TRBV28	NA	NA	TRBJ1-1
TGTGCCAGCAGTACCACAGACGAAAAACTGTTTTTT	CASSTTDEKLFF	TRBV6-1	NA	NA	TRBJ1-4
TGCAGTGCGACCCCCTGGGACGCGAACACCGGGGAGCTGTTTTTT	CSATPWDANTGELFF	TRBV20-1	few	NA	TRBJ2-2
TGTGCCAGCAGCTTAGGAGGGAGCGAGACCCAGTACTTC	CASSLGGSETQYF	TRBV7-9	few	NA	TRBJ2-5
TGTGCCAGCAGTGGAATAGCGGGAGCCGACAATGAGCAGTTCTTC	CASSGIAGADNEQFF	TRBV2	NA	TRBD2	TRBJ2-1
TGCAGTCGGACAGGGCAAGAGACCCAGTACTTC	CSRTGQETQYF	TRBV20-1	NA	TRBD1	TRBJ2-5
TGTGCCAGCAGCTTATGGTGGGCCAACGTCCTGACTTTC	CASSLWWANVLTF	TRBV7-2	NA	NA	TRBJ2-6
TGCAGTGCTGGACCCGAGGGGGGAATAGGGGGGAACTACGAGCAGTACTTC	CSAGPEGGIGGNYEQYF	TRBV20-1	NA	NA	TRBJ2-7
TGTGCCAGCAGCGTAGGTGTCAGGGACTATGGCTACACCTTC	CASSVGVRDYGYTF	TRBV9	NA	NA	TRBJ1-2
TGCAGTGCTATTTTTTCGGGGGACACTGAAGCTTTCTTT	CSAIFSGDTEAFF	TRBV20-1	NA	NA	TRBJ1-1
TGTGCCAGCAGCCCCCTAGTAGGCGGTGGTGAGACCCAGTACTTC	CASSPLVGGGETQYF	TRBV2	NA	NA	TRBJ2-5
TGTGCCAGCCTCGGCCCTGGGGACTACAATGAGCAGTTCTTC	CASLGPGDYNEQFF	TRBV28	once	NA	TRBJ2-1
TGCAGTGCTAGGGGGCGGCAAGAGACCCAGTACTTC	CSARGRQETQYF	TRBV20-1	NA	NA	TRBJ2-5
TGTGCCAGCAGCTTAGGGCTAGGGTCTAGCGGTTTACTCCAGTACTTC	CASSLGLGSSGLLQYF	TRBV7-2	NA	TRBD2	TRBJ2-5
TGCAGTGCTGGAGCGGCGGGGGTCGGGCGCACTGAAGCTTTCTTT	CSAGAAGVGRTEAFF	TRBV20-1	few	NA	TRBJ1-1
TGTGCCAGCAGTTACAGCAGGGCGAGGGAGCAGTACTTC	CASSYSRAREQYF	TRBV6-5	NA	NA	TRBJ2-4
TGTGCCAGCAGCTACCAGAACACTGAAGCTTTCTTT	CASSYQNTEAFF	TRBV7-2	few	NA	TRBJ1-1
TGCAGTGCCCTCGGACTAGGAGGGGGAGATACGCAGTATTTT	CSALGLGGGDTQYF	TRBV20-1	few	NA	TRBJ2-3
TGCAGTGCTAGTCCCCGGACAGGGCGAGGCACAGATACGCAGTATTTT	CSASPRTGRGTDTQYF	TRBV20-1	NA	TRBD1	TRBJ2-3
TGTGCCAGCAGGACGGGACAGGGTGGTGATGGCTACACCTTC	CASRTGQGGDGYTF	TRBV27	medium-sized	TRBD1	TRBJ1-2
TGTGCCAGTAGTAGGAATGGGGCGCCGAACACTGAAGCTTTCTTT	CASSRNGAPNTEAFF	TRBV19	once	NA	TRBJ1-1
TGCAGTGCAACCCGGAGTAATCAGCCCCAGCATTTT	CSATRSNQPQHF	TRBV20-1	NA	NA	TRBJ1-5
TGTGCCAGCAGTGAATCCCAGCGGGAGGTAGAGACCCAGTACTTC	CASSESQREVETQYF	TRBV25-1	NA	TRBD2	TRBJ2-5
TGTGCCTGGAGCGGGAGAGATACGCAGTATTTT	CAWSGRDTQYF	TRBV30	few	NA	TRBJ2-3
TGTGCCACCAGGACAACAGGGGACACTGAAGCTTTCTTT	CATRTTGDTEAFF	TRBV24-1	NA	TRBD1	TRBJ1-1
TGTGCCAGCAGCTGGGGGGGGCTTGAAAAACTGTTTTTT	CASSWGGLEKLFF	TRBV28	NA	NA	TRBJ1-4